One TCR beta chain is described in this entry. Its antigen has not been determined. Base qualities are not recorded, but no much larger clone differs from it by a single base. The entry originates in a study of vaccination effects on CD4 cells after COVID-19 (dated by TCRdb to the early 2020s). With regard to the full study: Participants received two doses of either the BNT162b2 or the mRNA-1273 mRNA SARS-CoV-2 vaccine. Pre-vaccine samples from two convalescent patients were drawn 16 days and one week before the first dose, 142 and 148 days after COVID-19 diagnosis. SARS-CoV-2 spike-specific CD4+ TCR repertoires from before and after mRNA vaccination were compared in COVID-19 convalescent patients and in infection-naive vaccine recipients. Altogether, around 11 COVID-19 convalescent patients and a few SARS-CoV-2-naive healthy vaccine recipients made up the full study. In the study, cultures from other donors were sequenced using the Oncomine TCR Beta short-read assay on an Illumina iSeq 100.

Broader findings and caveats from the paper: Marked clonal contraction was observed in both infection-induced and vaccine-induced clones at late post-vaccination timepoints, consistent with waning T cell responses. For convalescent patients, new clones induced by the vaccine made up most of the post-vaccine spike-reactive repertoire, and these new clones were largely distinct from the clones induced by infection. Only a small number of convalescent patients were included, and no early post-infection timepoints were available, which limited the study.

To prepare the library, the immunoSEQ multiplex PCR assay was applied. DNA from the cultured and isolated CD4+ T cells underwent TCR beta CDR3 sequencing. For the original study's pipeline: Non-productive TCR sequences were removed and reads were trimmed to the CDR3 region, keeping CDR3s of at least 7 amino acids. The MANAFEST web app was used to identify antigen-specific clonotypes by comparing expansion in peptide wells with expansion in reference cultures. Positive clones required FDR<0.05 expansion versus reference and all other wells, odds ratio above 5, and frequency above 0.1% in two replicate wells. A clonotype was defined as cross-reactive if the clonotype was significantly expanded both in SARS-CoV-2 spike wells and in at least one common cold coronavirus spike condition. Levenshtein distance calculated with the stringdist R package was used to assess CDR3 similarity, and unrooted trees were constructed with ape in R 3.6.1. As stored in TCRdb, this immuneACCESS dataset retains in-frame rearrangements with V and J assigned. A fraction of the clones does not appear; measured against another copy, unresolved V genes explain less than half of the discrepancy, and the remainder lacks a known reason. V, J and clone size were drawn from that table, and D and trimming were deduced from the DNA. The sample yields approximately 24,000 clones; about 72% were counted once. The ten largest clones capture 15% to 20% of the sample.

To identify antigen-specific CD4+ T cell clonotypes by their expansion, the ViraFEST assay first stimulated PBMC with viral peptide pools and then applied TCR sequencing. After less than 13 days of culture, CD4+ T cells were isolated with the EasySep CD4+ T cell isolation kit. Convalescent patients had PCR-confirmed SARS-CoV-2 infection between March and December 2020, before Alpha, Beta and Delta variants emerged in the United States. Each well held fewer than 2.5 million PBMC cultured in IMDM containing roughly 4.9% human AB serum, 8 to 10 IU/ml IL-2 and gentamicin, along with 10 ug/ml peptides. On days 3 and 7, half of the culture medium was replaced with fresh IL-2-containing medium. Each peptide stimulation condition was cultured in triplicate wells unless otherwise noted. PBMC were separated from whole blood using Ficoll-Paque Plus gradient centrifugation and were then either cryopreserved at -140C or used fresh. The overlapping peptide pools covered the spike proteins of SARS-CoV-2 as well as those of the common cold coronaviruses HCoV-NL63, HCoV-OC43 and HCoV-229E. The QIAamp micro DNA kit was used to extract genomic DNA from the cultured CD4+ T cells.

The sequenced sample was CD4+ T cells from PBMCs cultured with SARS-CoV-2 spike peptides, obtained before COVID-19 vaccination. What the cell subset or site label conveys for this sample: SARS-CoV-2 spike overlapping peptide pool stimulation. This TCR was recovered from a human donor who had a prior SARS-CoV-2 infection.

The CDR3 region has the sequence CASSLAGRTNTGELFF. At the DNA level, the sequence is TGCGCCAGCAGCTTGGCCGGCAGAACGAACACCGGGGAGCTGTTTTTT. Rearrangement joined TRBV5-1 to TRBJ2-2; too little of a D gene remains to name it. The CDR3 has 16 amino acids, counting the end cysteine and phenylalanine. Only the CDR3 part of the read is kept: 48 bases, read in frame from the first base. Trimming takes 0 bases from V and 0 bases from J, and the germline ends sit 9 bases apart. Via the germline V gene, CDR1 is SGHRS and CDR2 YFSETQ.